What follows describes a single T cell receptor (beta chain). Its antigen remains unidentified. This record comes from a study of identical twins. Study findings and constraints: Twin-shared out-of-frame alpha sequences showed excess low generation probability.

All donors were healthy Caucasians. MiXCR, run by TCRdb on the 5' RACE reads, gives a single entry per CDR3 protein. The data hold about 250,000 distinct CDR3 sequences, with 6% to 8.5% observed a single time. Trimming removed 11 bases from V and 0 bases from J, with 25 bases in between. This CDR3 region has 17 residues. These sequences were also reported in another study, on yellow fever vaccine responses in identical twins.

The sequence was collected from a woman younger than 30 in good health. The chain joins TRBV12-3 or TRBV12-4 to TRBJ1-2; D is undetermined. The material sequenced was CD8+ T cells sorted from blood. CDR3 sequence (DNA): TGTGCCTTCAGTTCTGGCACCCAGCCCCTGTCTAACTATGGCTACACCTTC. It specifies CAFSSGTQPLSNYGYTF.